Following are 26 T cell receptor beta chains from one sample sequenced in a study of beta chain features in type 1 diabetes. The study reverse transcribed the entire isolated RNA, so it sequenced expressed TCRB transcripts. Sequencing used immunoSEQ multiplex PCR; TCRdb keeps in-frame clones, though not all of them. The repertoire consists of some 200,000 clones, with about a tenth occurring once and the leading ten covering 1% to 1.5%. The sample comprised central memory CD4+ T cells from blood. Source of these receptors: a man between 18 and 29 years old in good health.

V gene TRBV7-2 combines with J gene TRBJ2-1; TRBD1 aligns across 8 bases. From germline, CDR1 is SGHTA and CDR2 FQGNSA. V shed 5 bases, J shed 11 bases, and the junction held 8 bases outside the gene matches. The CDR3 contains 13 residues. In DNA form, the CDR3 reads TGTGCCAGCAGCGTCGGACAGGGCCCTAAGCAGTTCTTC. Its protein is CASSVGQGPKQFF.

In this sample, this clone turned up a few times. Here the CDR3 reads CATSRGQGSREKLFF. Written as DNA, the CDR3 is TGTGCCACCAGCAGGGGACAGGGATCAAGGGAAAAACTGTTTTTT. The V call is TRBV15, the J call TRBJ1-4, with TRBD1 matching over 9 bases. The CDR3 totals 15 residues. Germline CDR1 is LNHNV and CDR2 is YYDKDF (reference sequence). V shed 3 bases, J shed 8 bases, and the junction held 7 bases outside the gene matches.

This clone was seen only a few times. V gene TRBV28 combines with J gene TRBJ2-1, with TRBD1 matching 7 bases. The V and J ends lost 4 bases and 0 bases, in that order; junction bases with no gene match: 6. Per germline, CDR1 MDHEN and CDR2 SYDVKM. This CDR3 is built from 16 residues. Here the CDR3 DNA reads TGTGCCAGCAGTTCCAACAGGGGATCCTCCTACAATGAGCAGTTCTTC. This translates into CASSSNRGSSYNEQFF.

CDR3 region: CASSLGYQETQYF. DNA for the CDR3: TGTGCCAGCAGTTTGGGTTATCAAGAGACCCAGTACTTC. The chain employs TRBV11-2 and TRBJ2-5; D unclear. CDR3 length: 13 amino acids. V was clipped by 6 bases and J by 2 bases, with 10 bases between them. In germline, CDR1 is SGHAT, CDR2 FQNNGV. Full variable domain (rest looked up from reference TRBV11-2 and TRBJ2-5): EAGVAQSPRYKIIEKRQSVAFWCNPISGHATLYWYQQILGQGPKLLIQFQNNGVVDDSQLPKDRFSAERLKGVDSTLKIQPAKLEDSAVYLCASSLGYQETQYFGPGTRLLVL.

V is TRBV28 and J is TRBJ1-1; D not certain. CDR1 and CDR2 (germline): MDHEN, SYDVKM. Trimming stripped 10 bases from V and 2 bases from J, with 11 bases between. There are 12 residues in the CDR3. CDR3 region: CATVPLNTEAFF. For the CDR3, the DNA is TGTGCCACGGTCCCGTTAAACACTGAAGCTTTCTTT.

The DNA of the CDR3 is TGTGCCAGCAGCGTCGAGACTAGTTCCGAGCAGTACTTC. Protein: CASSVETSSEQYF. The rearrangement uses TRBV7-2 and TRBJ2-7; possibly TRBD2 for D (6 bases). This CDR3 spans 13 amino acids. Looked up from germline, CDR1 is SGHTA and CDR2 is FQGNSA. Trimming took off 5 bases at V and 6 bases at J, with 14 bases between the two ends.

The rearrangement uses TRBV20-1 and TRBJ2-2, with D maybe TRBD1 (5 bases). Germline CDR1 DFQATT, CDR2 SNEGSKA (reference sequence). This CDR3 contains 11 residues. The CDR3 DNA is TGCAGGGCTGGGGCCGCCGGGGAGCTGTTTTTT. Its protein product is CRAGAAGELFF.

In this sample, this clone turned up a few times. The chain links TRBV27 to TRBJ2-5; weak D call: TRBD2 (8 bases). Germline CDR1 is MNHEY and CDR2 is SMNVEV (reference sequence). CDR3 length: 17 amino acids. V was cut by 4 bases and J by 2 bases, with 20 bases left in between. CDR3 sequence (DNA): TGTGCCAGCAGTTACCGACGGGGGGGACAGACTCAAGAGACCCAGTACTTC. Protein product: CASSYRRGGQTQETQYF.

This rearrangement joins TRBV6-6 to TRBJ2-2; 8 bases agree with TRBD1. CDR3 length: 16 residues. The junction had 7 bases not matched to a gene; V was cut back by 6 bases and J by 1 base. In germline, CDR1 is MNHNY, CDR2 SVGAGI (reference sequence). The chain's CDR3 is CASSDNRGKNTGELFF. CDR3 sequence (DNA): TGTGCCAGCAGCGACAACAGGGGGAAGAACACCGGGGAGCTGTTTTTT.

CDR3 nucleotide sequence: TGTGCCAGCAGTGGCACCGGGACTCACTACGAGCAGTACTTC. This sequence encodes CASSGTGTHYEQYF. V and J are TRBV6-1 and TRBJ2-7, with a possible D match to TRBD2 (6 bases). The CDR3 sequence is 14 residues long. Germline loops: CDR1 MNHNS, CDR2 SASEGT. V lost 4 bases and J 3 bases, leaving 13 bases between the germline ends.

This clone turned up a few times. The rearrangement joins TRBV10-3 to TRBJ2-7; TRBD1 matches 10 bases. Germline V CDR1 and CDR2: ENHRY, SYGVKD. The V and J ends lost 4 bases and 2 bases, in that order; junction bases with no gene match: 5. The CDR3 is 15 residues long. The CDR3 DNA follows: TGTGCCATCAGTGTAGGGACAGGGGAACCCTACGAGCAGTACTTC. Protein sequence: CAISVGTGEPYEQYF.

This clone was recorded a few times. The sample contains more than one DNA sequence encoding this CDR3. The chain has TRBV18 and TRBJ2-7; possibly TRBD2 for D (6 bases). The CDR3 has 13 residues. Germline V CDR1 and CDR2: KGHSH, LQKENI. Trimming cost V 3 bases and J 4 bases, with 10 bases left between them. CDR3 protein: CASSPGLLYEQYF. The CDR3 nucleotides read TGTGCCAGCTCACCTGGACTATTATACGAGCAGTACTTC.

The rearrangement uses TRBV5-1 and TRBJ2-1, with D maybe TRBD2 (7 bases). Trimming pared 4 bases from V and 7 bases from J, leaving 12 bases between. This CDR3 spans 13 amino acids. Germline CDR1 and CDR2: SGHRS and YFSETQ. This CDR3 is CASSIQGGNEQFF. The CDR3 DNA follows: TGCGCCAGCAGCATACAGGGAGGGAATGAGCAGTTCTTC.

This chain connects TRBV7-6 to TRBJ1-4, with D maybe TRBD1 (6 bases). The CDR3 extends over 14 amino acids. CDR1 and CDR2 from the germline V gene are SGHVS and FNYEAQ. V lost 3 bases and J 3 bases, leaving 8 bases between the germline ends. CDR3 DNA: TGTGCCAGCAGCTTTGGACAGTCTAATGAAAAACTGTTTTTT. Translation: CASSFGQSNEKLFF.

This clone occurred a few times. Just one base apart from a much larger clone, this may be a read error. This chain links TRBV2 with TRBJ2-3, with D tentatively TRBD1 (6 bases). Germline V gene data show CDR1 as SNHLY and CDR2 as FYNNEI. The CDR3 spans 15 residues. Trimming removed 6 bases at V and 3 bases at J, with 16 bases between. CDR3 amino acids: CASSARGSRTDTQYF. CDR3 nucleotides: TGTGCCAGCAGCGCCAGGGGCTCTCGTACAGATACGCAGTATTTT.

This clone has more than one count but fewer than ten. This sequence joins TRBV7-3 and TRBJ2-7; the match to TRBD1 covers 9 bases. The CDR3 spans 14 residues. Trimming cost V 6 bases and J 4 bases; bases outside gene matches: 7. Per the germline V gene, CDR1 is SGHTA and CDR2 is FQGTGA. The chain's CDR3 is CASSRQGGKYEQYF. For the CDR3, the DNA is TGTGCCAGCAGTAGACAGGGGGGGAAGTACGAGCAGTACTTC.

This clone was recorded a few times. The chain couples TRBV18 to TRBJ1-2; maybe TRBD1 (5 bases). Per the germline V gene, CDR1 is KGHSH and CDR2 is LQKENI. V lost 9 bases, J lost 0 bases, and 17 bases lay in between. The CDR3 sequence is 15 residues long. CDR3 sequence reads: CASGLGALTNYGYTF. The CDR3 DNA reads as TGTGCCAGTGGCTTAGGGGCCTTAACTAACTATGGCTACACCTTC.

This clone was found once. At one boundary the junction diverges from the germline segment, which might be a read error. The chain has TRBV7-7 and TRBJ1-1; D unclear. The germline V gene has CDR1 SSHAT and CDR2 FNYEAQ (reference sequence). This CDR3 is built from 13 residues. DNA for the CDR3: TGTGCTAGCAGTTTACAGATGAACACTGAAGCTTTCTTT. This sequence encodes CASSLQMNTEAFF.

This clone was detected many times. The rearrangement joins TRBV7-2 to TRBJ2-5; D gene unclear. CDR1 is SGHTA and CDR2 is FQGNSA in the germline V gene. The CDR3 totals 15 residues. Trimming took off 5 bases at V and 4 bases at J, with 17 bases between the two ends. The DNA for the CDR3 is TGTGCCAGCAGCCCCAGGACGTCTGGTGTAGAGACCCAGTACTTC. It translates to CASSPRTSGVETQYF.

V usage is TRBV7-8 and J usage is TRBJ2-3, with TRBD2 identical over 13 bases. CDR1 and CDR2 from the germline V gene are SGHVS and FQNEAQ. J lost 2 bases, V lost 4 bases, and 3 bases had no gene match. This CDR3 region has 16 residues. In DNA, the CDR3 is TGTGCCAGCAGCTGGGGACTAGCGGGATCCACAGATACGCAGTATTTT. Its protein product is CASSWGLAGSTDTQYF. Using reference TRBV7-8 and TRBJ2-3 for the parts outside the CDR3, the full variable domain is GAGVSQSPRYKVAKRGQDVALRCDPISGHVSLFWYQQALGQGPEFLTYFQNEAQLDKSGLPSDRFFAERPEGSVSTLKIQRTQQEDSAVYLCASSWGLAGSTDTQYFGPGTRLTVL.

This clone was counted between two and nine times. V is TRBV5-1 and J is TRBJ1-1, with D possibly TRBD1 on 5 matching bases. This CDR3 contains 14 residues. V was clipped by 1 base and J by 0 bases, with 7 bases between them. Germline CDR1 SGHRS, CDR2 YFSETQ. The CDR3, as DNA: TGCGCCAGCAGCTTGTCGACAGTGAACACTGAAGCTTTCTTT. It yields the protein CASSLSTVNTEAFF.

J is TRBJ2-3 and V is TRBV5-1; D remains unclear. Deletions cut 0 bases from V and 4 bases from J, with 15 bases between. The length of the CDR3 is 16 residues. Per the germline V gene, CDR1 is SGHRS and CDR2 is YFSETQ. The CDR3 protein is CASSLGLLRLSDTQYF. The CDR3 bases are TGCGCCAGCAGCTTGGGTTTGCTTAGACTGTCAGATACGCAGTATTTT.

The chain carries TRBV29-1 and TRBJ2-3, with TRBD2 matching over 7 bases. CDR1 and CDR2 from the germline V gene are SQVTM and ANQGSEA. Unmatched junction bases numbered 11, after V lost 7 bases and J lost 1 base. The CDR3 is 15 amino acids. CDR3 DNA sequence: TGCAGCGCGCAGAGCGGGGCCGTAGGCACAGATACGCAGTATTTT. Its protein is CSAQSGAVGTDTQYF.

This clone has a handful of counts. The chain has TRBV18 and TRBJ2-3; D might be TRBD1 (5 bases). This CDR3 has 16 amino acids. CDR1 and CDR2 (germline): KGHSH, LQKENI. Trimming removed 3 bases from V and 1 base from J, with 14 bases in between. The CDR3 DNA sequence: TGTGCCAGCTCACCCCTACGAGACAGCCGCACAGATACGCAGTATTTT. This encodes CASSPLRDSRTDTQYF. Using reference TRBV18 and TRBJ2-3 for the parts outside the CDR3, the full variable domain is NAGVMQNPRHLVRRRGQEARLRCSPMKGHSHVYWYRQLPEEGLKFMVYLQKENIIDESGMPKERFSAEFPKEGPSILRIQQVVRGDSAAYFCASSPLRDSRTDTQYFGPGTRLTVL.

The chain joins TRBV25-1 to TRBJ2-1; D ambiguous. CDR1 is MGHDK, CDR2 SYGVNS, per germline. This CDR3 contains 14 residues. The V end lost 3 bases, the J end lost 1 base, and 7 bases lay between the germline ends. The CDR3, as DNA: TGTGCCAGCAGTGAGACCGATTCCTACAATGAGCAGTTCTTC. Amino acid sequence: CASSETDSYNEQFF. Together with reference TRBV25-1 and TRBJ2-1, the CDR3 gives the full variable domain: EADIYQTPRYLVIGTGKKITLECSQTMGHDKMYWYQQDPGMELHLIHYSYGVNSTEKGDLSSESTVSRIRTEHFPLTLESARPSHTSQYLCASSETDSYNEQFFGPGTRLTVL.

This clone was seen more than once but under ten times. The chain has TRBV5-1 and TRBJ2-5; no clear D. This CDR3 contains 14 residues. Trimming stripped 2 bases from V and 1 base from J, with 9 bases between. Germline V gene data show CDR1 as SGHRS and CDR2 as YFSETQ. The CDR3 DNA reads as TGCGCCAGCAGCTTCGAGGCAAGCCAAGAGACCCAGTACTTC. Translating gives CASSFEASQETQYF.